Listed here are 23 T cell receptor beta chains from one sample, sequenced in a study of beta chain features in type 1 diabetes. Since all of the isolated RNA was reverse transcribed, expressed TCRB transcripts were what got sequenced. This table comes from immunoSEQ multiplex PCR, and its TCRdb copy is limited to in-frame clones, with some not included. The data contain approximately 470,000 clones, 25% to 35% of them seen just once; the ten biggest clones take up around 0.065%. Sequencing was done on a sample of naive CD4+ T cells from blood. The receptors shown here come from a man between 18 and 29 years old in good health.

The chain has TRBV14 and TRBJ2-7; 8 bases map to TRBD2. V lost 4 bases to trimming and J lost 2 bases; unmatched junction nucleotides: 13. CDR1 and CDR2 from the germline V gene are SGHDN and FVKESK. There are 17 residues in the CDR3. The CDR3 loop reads CASSPFGFAGGTYEQYF. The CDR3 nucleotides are TGTGCCAGCAGCCCGTTCGGCTTCGCGGGAGGAACCTACGAGCAGTACTTC.

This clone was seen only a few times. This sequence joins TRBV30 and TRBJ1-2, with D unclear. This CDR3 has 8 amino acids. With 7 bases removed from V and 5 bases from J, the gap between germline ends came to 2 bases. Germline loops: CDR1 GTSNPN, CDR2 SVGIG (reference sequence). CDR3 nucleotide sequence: TGTGCCTTGTATGGCTACACCTTC. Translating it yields CALYGYTF.

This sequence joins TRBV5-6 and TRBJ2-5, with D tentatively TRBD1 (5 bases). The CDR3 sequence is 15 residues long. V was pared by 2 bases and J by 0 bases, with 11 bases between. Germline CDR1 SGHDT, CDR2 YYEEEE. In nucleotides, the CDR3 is TGTGCCAGCAGCTTCATGGGGCTCTACCAAGAGACCCAGTACTTC. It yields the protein CASSFMGLYQETQYF.

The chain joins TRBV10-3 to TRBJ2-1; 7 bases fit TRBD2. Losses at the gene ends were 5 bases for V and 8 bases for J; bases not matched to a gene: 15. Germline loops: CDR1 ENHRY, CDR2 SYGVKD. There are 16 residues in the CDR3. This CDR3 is CAISPRQREGLDEQFF. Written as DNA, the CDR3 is TGTGCCATCAGTCCGCGGCAGCGGGAAGGGTTGGATGAGCAGTTCTTC.

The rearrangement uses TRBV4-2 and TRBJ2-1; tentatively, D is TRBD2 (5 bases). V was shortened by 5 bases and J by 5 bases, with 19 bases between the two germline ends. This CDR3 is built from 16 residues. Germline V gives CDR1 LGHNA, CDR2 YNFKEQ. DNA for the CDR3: TGTGCCAGCAGCTATGCTAGGGAGTGGGGAAACAATGAGCAGTTCTTC. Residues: CASSYAREWGNNEQFF.

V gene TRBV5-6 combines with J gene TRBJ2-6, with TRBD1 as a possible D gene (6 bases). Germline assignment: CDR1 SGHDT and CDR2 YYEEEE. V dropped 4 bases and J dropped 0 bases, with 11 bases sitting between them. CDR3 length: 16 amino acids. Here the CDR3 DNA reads TGTGCCAGCAGCCCGACAGGACTCTCTGGGGCCAACGTCCTGACTTTC. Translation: CASSPTGLSGANVLTF.

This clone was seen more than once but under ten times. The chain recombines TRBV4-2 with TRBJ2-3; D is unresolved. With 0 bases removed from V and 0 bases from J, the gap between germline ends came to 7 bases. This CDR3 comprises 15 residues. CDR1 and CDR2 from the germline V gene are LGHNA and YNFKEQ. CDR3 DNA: TGTGCCAGCAGCCAAGACGGTACTAGCACAGATACGCAGTATTTT. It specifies CASSQDGTSTDTQYF.

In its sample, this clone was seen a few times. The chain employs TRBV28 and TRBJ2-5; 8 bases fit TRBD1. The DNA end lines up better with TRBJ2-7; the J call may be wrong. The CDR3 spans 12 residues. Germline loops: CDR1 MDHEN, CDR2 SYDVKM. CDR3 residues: CATGQGPYEQYF. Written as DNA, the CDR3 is TGTGCCACCGGACAGGGTCCCTACGAGCAGTACTTC.

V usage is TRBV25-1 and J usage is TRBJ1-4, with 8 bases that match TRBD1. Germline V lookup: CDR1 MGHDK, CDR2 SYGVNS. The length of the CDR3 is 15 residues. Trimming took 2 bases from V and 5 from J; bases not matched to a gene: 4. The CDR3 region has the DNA TGTGCCAGCAGTGAACCACGGACAGGGAATGAAAAACTGTTTTTT. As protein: CASSEPRTGNEKLFF.

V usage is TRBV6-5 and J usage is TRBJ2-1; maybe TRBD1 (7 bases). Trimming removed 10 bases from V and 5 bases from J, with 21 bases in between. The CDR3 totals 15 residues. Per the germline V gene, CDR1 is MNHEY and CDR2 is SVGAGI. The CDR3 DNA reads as TGTGCCACGGAGGGGGCCACCGCGGGGAACAATGAGCAGTTCTTC. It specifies CATEGATAGNNEQFF.

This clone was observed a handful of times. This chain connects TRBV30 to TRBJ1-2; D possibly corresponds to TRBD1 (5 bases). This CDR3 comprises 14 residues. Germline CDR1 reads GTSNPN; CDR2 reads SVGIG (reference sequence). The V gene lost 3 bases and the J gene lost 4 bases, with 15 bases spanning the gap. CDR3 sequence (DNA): TGTGCCTGGAGAGGGGCACCTGGGAGCTATGGCTACACCTTC. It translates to CAWRGAPGSYGYTF.

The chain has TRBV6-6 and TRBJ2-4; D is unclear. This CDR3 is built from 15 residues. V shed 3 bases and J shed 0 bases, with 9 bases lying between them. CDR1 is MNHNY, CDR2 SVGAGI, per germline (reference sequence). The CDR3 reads CASSYMGVAKNIQYF. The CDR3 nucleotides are TGTGCCAGCAGTTATATGGGCGTAGCCAAAAACATTCAGTACTTC.

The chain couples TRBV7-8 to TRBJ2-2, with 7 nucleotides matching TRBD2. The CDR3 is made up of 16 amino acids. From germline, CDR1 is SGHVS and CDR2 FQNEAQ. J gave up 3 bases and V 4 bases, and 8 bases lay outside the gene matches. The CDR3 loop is CASSSLASGYTGELFF. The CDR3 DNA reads TGTGCCAGCAGCTCCCTGGCTAGCGGATACACCGGGGAGCTGTTTTTT.

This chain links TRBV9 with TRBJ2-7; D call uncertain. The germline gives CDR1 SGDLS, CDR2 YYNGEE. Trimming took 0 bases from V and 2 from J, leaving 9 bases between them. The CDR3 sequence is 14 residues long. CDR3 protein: CASSVVALPYEQYF. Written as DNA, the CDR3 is TGTGCCAGCAGCGTAGTAGCTCTCCCCTACGAGCAGTACTTC.

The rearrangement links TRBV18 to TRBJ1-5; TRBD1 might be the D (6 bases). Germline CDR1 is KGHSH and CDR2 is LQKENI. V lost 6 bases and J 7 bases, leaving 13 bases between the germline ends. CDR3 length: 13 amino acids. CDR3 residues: CASSTGPWQPQHF. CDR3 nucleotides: TGTGCCAGCTCGACAGGCCCCTGGCAGCCCCAGCATTTT.

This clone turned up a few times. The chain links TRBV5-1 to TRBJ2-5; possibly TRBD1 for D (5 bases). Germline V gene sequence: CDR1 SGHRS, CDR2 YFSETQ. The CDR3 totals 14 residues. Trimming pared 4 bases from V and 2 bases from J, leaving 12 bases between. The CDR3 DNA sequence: TGCGCCAGCAGCGCCAGGGTATCACAAGAGACCCAGTACTTC. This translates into CASSARVSQETQYF.

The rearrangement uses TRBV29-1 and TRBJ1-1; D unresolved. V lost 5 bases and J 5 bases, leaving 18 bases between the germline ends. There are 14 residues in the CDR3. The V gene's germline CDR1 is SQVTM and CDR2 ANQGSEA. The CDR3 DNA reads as TGCAGCGTTCAAACCGGGCTAAGGTCGACTGAAGCTTTCTTT. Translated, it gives CSVQTGLRSTEAFF.

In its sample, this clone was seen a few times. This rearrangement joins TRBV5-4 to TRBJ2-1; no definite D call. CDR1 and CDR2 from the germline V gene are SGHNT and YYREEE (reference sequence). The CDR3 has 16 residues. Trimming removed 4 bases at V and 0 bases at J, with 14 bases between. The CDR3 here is CASSRLGASSYNEQFF. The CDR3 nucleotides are TGTGCCAGCAGCCGCCTAGGTGCTAGCTCCTACAATGAGCAGTTCTTC.

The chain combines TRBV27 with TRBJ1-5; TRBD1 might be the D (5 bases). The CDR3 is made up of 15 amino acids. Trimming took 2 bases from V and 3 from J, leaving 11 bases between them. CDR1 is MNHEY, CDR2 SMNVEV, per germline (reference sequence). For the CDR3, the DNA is TGTGCCAGCAGTTTAACCGGGGCTCACAATCAGCCCCAGCATTTT. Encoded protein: CASSLTGAHNQPQHF.

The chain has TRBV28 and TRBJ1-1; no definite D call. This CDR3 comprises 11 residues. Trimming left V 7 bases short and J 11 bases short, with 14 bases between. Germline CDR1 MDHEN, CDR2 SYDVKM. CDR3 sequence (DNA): TGTGCCAGCACCACAATCCTGGAGGCTTTCTTT. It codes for CASTTILEAFF. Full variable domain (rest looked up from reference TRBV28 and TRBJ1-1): DVKVTQSSRYLVKRTGEKVFLECVQDMDHENMFWYRQDPGLGLRLIYFSYDVKMKEKGDIPEGYSVSREKKERFSLILESASTNQTSMYLCASTTILEAFFGQGTRLTVV.

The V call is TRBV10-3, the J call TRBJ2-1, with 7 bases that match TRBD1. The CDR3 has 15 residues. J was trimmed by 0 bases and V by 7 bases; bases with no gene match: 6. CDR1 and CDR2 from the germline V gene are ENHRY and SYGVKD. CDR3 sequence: CAITGDRPSYNEQFF. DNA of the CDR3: TGTGCCATCACTGGGGACAGACCCTCCTACAATGAGCAGTTCTTC.

CDR3 amino acids: CASSKRGNTEAFF. CDR3 nucleotides: TGTGCCAGCTCCAAGAGAGGGAACACTGAAGCTTTCTTT. The chain recombines TRBV25-1 with TRBJ1-1, with unresolved D. The germline V gene has CDR1 MGHDK and CDR2 SYGVNS. This CDR3 comprises 13 residues. Trimming took 8 bases from V and 1 from J, leaving 11 bases between them. Full variable domain (outside the CDR3, taken from reference TRBV25-1 and TRBJ1-1): EADIYQTPRYLVIGTGKKITLECSQTMGHDKMYWYQQDPGMELHLIHYSYGVNSTEKGDLSSESTVSRIRTEHFPLTLESARPSHTSQYLCASSKRGNTEAFFGQGTRLTVV.

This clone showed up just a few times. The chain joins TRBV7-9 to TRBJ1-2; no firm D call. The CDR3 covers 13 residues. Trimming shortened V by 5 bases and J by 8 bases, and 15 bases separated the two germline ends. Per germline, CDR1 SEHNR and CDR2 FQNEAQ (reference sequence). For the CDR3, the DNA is TGTGCCAGCAGCGCCGTCGGCAGAGGAGGCTACACCTTC. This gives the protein CASSAVGRGGYTF.